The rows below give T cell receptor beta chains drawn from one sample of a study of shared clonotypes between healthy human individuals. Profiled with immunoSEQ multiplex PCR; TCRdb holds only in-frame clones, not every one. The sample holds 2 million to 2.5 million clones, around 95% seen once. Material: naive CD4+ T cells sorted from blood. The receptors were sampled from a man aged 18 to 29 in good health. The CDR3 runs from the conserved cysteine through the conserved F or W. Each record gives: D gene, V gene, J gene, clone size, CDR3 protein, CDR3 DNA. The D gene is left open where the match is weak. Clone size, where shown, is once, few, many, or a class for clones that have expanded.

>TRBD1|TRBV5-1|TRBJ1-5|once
CASSPGQGEYYQPQHF
TGCGCCAGCAGCCCAGGACAGGGAGAATATTATCAGCCCCAGCATTTT
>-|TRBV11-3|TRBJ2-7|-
CASSEGSIYEQYF
TGTGCCAGCAGCGAGGGCAGCATCTACGAGCAGTACTTC
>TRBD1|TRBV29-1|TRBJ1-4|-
CSASGTGGIGNEKLFF
TGCAGCGCATCCGGGACAGGGGGCATCGGTAATGAAAAACTGTTTTTT
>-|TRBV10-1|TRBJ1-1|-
CASRLRQNTEAFF
TGCGCCAGCAGGCTCAGACAGAACACTGAAGCTTTCTTT
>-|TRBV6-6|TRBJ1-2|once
CACHDGNYGYTF
TGTGCCTGCCACGACGGTAACTATGGCTACACCTTC
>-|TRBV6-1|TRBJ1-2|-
CASTEGQGSNYGYTF
TGTGCCAGCACCGAGGGCCAGGGATCTAACTATGGCTACACCTTC
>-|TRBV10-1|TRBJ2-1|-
CASSDSGLFNEQFF
TGCGCCAGCAGTGATTCCGGACTCTTCAATGAGCAGTTCTTC
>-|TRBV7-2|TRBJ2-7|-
CASSSKLLSYEQYF
TGTGCCAGCAGCTCTAAGCTCCTATCCTACGAGCAGTACTTC
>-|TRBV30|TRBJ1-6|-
CAWSVIDLNNSPLHF
TGTGCCTGGAGTGTCATTGACCTTAATAATTCACCCCTCCACTTT
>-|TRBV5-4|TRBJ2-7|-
CASSQPGLGDEQYF
TGTGCCAGCAGCCAGCCGGGACTCGGCGACGAGCAGTACTTC
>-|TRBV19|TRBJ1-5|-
CASSIAGQPQHF
TGTGCCAGTAGTATAGCAGGTCAGCCCCAGCATTTT
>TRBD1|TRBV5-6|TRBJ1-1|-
CASSVAWDRDTEAFF
TGTGCCAGCAGCGTGGCGTGGGACAGGGACACTGAAGCTTTCTTT
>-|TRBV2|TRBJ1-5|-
CASSLGSNQPQHF
TGTGCCAGCAGTCTAGGGAGCAATCAGCCCCAGCATTTT
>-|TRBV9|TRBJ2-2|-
CASSTQGQNTGELFF
TGTGCCAGCAGCACACAGGGACAGAACACCGGGGAGCTGTTTTTT
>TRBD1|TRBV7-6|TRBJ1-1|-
CASSLGFQGASAEAFF
TGTGCCAGCAGCTTAGGTTTTCAGGGGGCGAGCGCTGAAGCTTTCTTT
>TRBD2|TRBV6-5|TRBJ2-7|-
CASRRDGGNSYEQYF
TGTGCCAGCAGGCGCGACGGGGGGAACTCCTACGAGCAGTACTTC
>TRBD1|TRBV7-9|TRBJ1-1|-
CATGQGGTEAFF
TGTGCCACCGGACAGGGTGGCACTGAAGCTTTCTTT
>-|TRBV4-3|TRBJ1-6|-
CASSREGSWNSPLHF
TGCGCCAGCAGCCGGGAGGGGAGTTGGAATTCACCCCTCCACTTT
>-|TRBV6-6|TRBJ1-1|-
CAGARGNTEAFF
TGTGCCGGGGCCCGGGGGAACACTGAAGCTTTCTTT
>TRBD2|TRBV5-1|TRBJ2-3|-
CASSRGTSGGTDTQYF
TGCGCCAGCAGCCGCGGGACTAGCGGGGGCACAGATACGCAGTATTTT
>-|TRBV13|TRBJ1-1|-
CASSLGVREAFF
TGTGCCAGCAGCTTAGGGGTTCGGGAAGCTTTCTTT
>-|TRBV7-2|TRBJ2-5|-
CASSSRNREEETQYF
TGTGCCAGCAGCTCTAGAAACAGGGAGGAGGAGACCCAGTACTTC
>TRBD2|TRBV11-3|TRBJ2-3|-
CASSLGSSSGVDTQYF
TGTGCCAGCAGCTTAGGGAGTTCTAGCGGGGTCGATACGCAGTATTTT
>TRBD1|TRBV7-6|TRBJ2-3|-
CASSPTGSSTDTQYF
TGTGCCAGCAGCCCGACAGGGTCCAGCACAGATACGCAGTATTTT
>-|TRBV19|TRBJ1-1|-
CASSADWGMNTEAFF
TGTGCCAGTAGTGCCGATTGGGGTATGAACACTGAAGCTTTCTTT
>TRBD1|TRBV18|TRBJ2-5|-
CASSPPRGQGEQETQYF
TGTGCCAGCTCACCACCGAGGGGACAGGGAGAACAAGAGACCCAGTACTTC
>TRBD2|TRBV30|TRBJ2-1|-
CALSSGVRNEQFF
TGTGCCTTATCTAGCGGGGTTCGAAATGAGCAGTTCTTC
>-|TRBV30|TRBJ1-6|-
CAWSVSYSYNSPLHF
TGTGCCTGGAGTGTGAGCTACTCCTATAATTCACCCCTCCACTTT
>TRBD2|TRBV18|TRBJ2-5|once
CASSPWASGETQYF
TGTGCCAGCTCACCATGGGCTAGCGGAGAGACCCAGTACTTC
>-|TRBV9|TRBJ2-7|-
CASSVAPSPYQYF
TGTGCCAGCAGCGTAGCTCCTAGCCCTTACCAGTACTTC
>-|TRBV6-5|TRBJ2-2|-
CASSYSMERNTGELFF
TGTGCCAGCAGTTACTCTATGGAGAGGAACACCGGGGAGCTGTTTTTT
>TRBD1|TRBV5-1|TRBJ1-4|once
CASSSTGSTNEKLFF
TGCGCCAGCAGCTCGACAGGGTCTACTAATGAAAAACTGTTTTTT
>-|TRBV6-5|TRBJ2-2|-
CASGRGNTGELFF
TGTGCCAGCGGTCGGGGAAACACCGGGGAGCTGTTTTTT
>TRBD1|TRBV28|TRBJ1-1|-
CASRWDRGIVLTEAFF
TGTGCCAGCAGGTGGGACAGGGGTATCGTTCTCACTGAAGCTTTCTTT
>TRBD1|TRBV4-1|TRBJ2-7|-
CASSQDVGTGAHEQYF
TGCGCCAGCAGCCAAGATGTCGGGACAGGGGCCCACGAGCAGTACTTC
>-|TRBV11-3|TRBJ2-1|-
CASSLAHSSYNEQFF
TGTGCCAGCAGCTTAGCCCACAGCTCCTACAATGAGCAGTTCTTC
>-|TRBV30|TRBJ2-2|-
CAWSVLDKGPTGELFF
TGTGCCTGGAGTGTACTCGACAAGGGGCCGACCGGGGAGCTGTTTTTT
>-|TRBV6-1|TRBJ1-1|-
CASSDGGSTEAFF
TGTGCCAGCAGTGACGGTGGGAGTACTGAAGCTTTCTTT
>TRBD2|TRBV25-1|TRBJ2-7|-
CASSEGSGGRYEQYF
TGTGCCAGCAGTGAAGGGAGCGGGGGAAGGTACGAGCAGTACTTC
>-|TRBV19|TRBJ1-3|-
CASTETYYGNTIYF
TGTGCCAGTACCGAAACTTACTATGGAAACACCATATATTTT
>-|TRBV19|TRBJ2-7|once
CASSTQAGNYEQYF
TGTGCCAGTAGTACCCAGGCAGGAAACTACGAGCAGTACTTC
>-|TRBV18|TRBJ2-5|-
CASLQGFGETQYF
TGTGCCAGCTTGCAGGGGTTCGGAGAGACCCAGTACTTC
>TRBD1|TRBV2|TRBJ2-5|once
CASREQTGGAWETQYF
TGTGCCAGCAGGGAGCAGACAGGGGGCGCCTGGGAGACCCAGTACTTC
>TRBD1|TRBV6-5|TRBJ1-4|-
CASRRGQLNEKLFF
TGTGCCAGCCGTCGGGGACAGTTGAATGAAAAACTGTTTTTT
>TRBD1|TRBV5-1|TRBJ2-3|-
CASSGDSASASTDTQYF
TGCGCCAGCAGCGGGGACAGTGCAAGCGCTAGCACAGATACGCAGTATTTT
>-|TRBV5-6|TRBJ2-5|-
CASSFRGGETQYF
TGTGCCAGCAGCTTCAGGGGTGGGGAGACCCAGTACTTC
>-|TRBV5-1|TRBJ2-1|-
CASSLGYEQFF
TGCGCCAGCAGCTTGGGATATGAGCAGTTCTTC
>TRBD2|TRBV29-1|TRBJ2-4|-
CSVDLAENIQYF
TGCAGCGTTGACCTAGCGGAAAACATTCAGTACTTC